The 7 T cell receptor beta chains in this list originate from one sample, sequenced in a study of early stage breast cancer tumors (dated 2017 in TCRdb). Receptor libraries were prepared by the immunoSEQ multiplex PCR assay. TCRdb carries this immuneACCESS record with in-frame sequences only. Its versions omit some clonotypes, under half of them owing to an unresolved V gene in the studies checked, with the rest unexplained. In this sample the table shows approximately 20,000 clones, 76% of which occur a single time. The top ten hold approximately 30% of the sample. Sample: blood. Receptors were obtained from a person aged 55 to 75 with breast cancer.

This chain connects TRBV4-1 to TRBJ1-4; the match to TRBD1 covers 8 bases. Germline-derived CDR1 and CDR2 are MGHRA and YSYEKL. The junction had 3 bases not matched to a gene; V was cut back by 0 bases and J by 6 bases. This CDR3 is 15 amino acids long. The CDR3 is CASSQEVRGHEKLFF. CDR3 DNA: TGCGCCAGCAGCCAAGAAGTCAGGGGGCATGAAAAACTGTTTTTT.

The gene calls are TRBV7-8 and TRBJ2-4, with D uncertain. The V end was cut by 1 base, the J end by 8 bases, with 9 bases between. Germline V lookup: CDR1 SGHVS, CDR2 FQNEAQ. The CDR3 is 13 residues long. CDR3 amino acids: CASSLDLRDIQYF. CDR3 DNA: TGTGCCAGCAGCTTAGATCTCCGTGACATTCAGTACTTC.

The chain uses TRBV5-1 and TRBJ2-3; 9 bases fit TRBD2. V shed 4 bases, J shed 5 bases, and the junction held 11 bases outside the gene matches. The length of the CDR3 is 16 residues. Per germline, CDR1 SGHRS and CDR2 YFSETQ. CDR3 region: CASSPILLAGEDTQYF. DNA of the CDR3: TGCGCCAGCAGCCCAATCCTACTAGCGGGTGAAGATACGCAGTATTTT.

V gene TRBV5-5 combines with J gene TRBJ1-2; the D is unclear. Germline V gives CDR1 SGHKS, CDR2 YYEKEE (reference sequence). V was cut by 0 bases and J by 2 bases, with 5 bases left in between. The CDR3 contains 13 residues. CDR3 amino acids: CASSLDGNYGYTF. The CDR3 DNA reads as TGTGCCAGCAGCTTGGACGGCAACTATGGCTACACCTTC.

The gene calls are TRBV27 and TRBJ2-3; 9 nucleotides match TRBD2. The CDR3 consists of 18 residues. Trimming removed 3 bases from V and 0 bases from J; junction bases left unmatched: 10. CDR1 MNHEY and CDR2 SMNVEV come from the germline V gene (reference sequence). The CDR3 sequence is CASSLSPPAGGSTDTQYF. The CDR3 nucleotides are TGTGCCAGCAGTTTGTCCCCCCCAGCGGGGGGTAGCACAGATACGCAGTATTTT.

This clone was found a few times. This sequence joins TRBV19 and TRBJ1-5; D remains ambiguous. This CDR3 has 16 residues. V was shortened by 3 bases and J by 3 bases, with 15 bases between the two germline ends. Germline V gene sequence: CDR1 LNHDA, CDR2 SQIVND (reference sequence). The CDR3 bases are TGTGCCAGTAGTATGCAGGTTATTGATTTCAATCAGCCCCAGCATTTT. Encoded protein: CASSMQVIDFNQPQHF.

The V call is TRBV2, the J call TRBJ2-5, with 8 bases fitting TRBD2. The DNA end favors TRBJ2-7, so the J call may be wrong. CDR3 length: 13 residues. Germline V gene lookup returns CDR1 SNHLY and CDR2 FYNNEI. The CDR3 reads CATVSGTSYEQYF. Here the CDR3 DNA reads TGTGCCACCGTTAGCGGGACGTCCTACGAGCAGTACTTC.